This T cell receptor (beta chain) is from a study of cytomegalovirus exposure and HLA in healthy donors. PCR involved 60 Vbeta and 13 Jbeta primers. TCRdb keeps only in-frame clones here, not all; method: immunoSEQ multiplex PCR. The sample lists 160,000 or so clones; approximately 80% were seen once. General study results and limits: A reported reduction in N-insertions relative to the roughly 610-donor mean was seen in an Asian-associated ancestry cluster in a later analysis. Reported performance of the classifier showed diagnosis of cytomegalovirus status with high specificity and sensitivity.

The junction had 4 bases not matched to a gene; V was cut back by 0 bases and J by 8 bases. This CDR3 is built from 16 residues. In germline, CDR1 is LGHNA, CDR2 YSLEER. As regards this clone: Its antigen remains unidentified.

The sample taken for sequencing was PBMCs. This chain uses TRBV4-3 with TRBJ2-1, with TRBD2 identical over 13 bases. This sequence originates from a male donor in good health and CMV-seronegative. The CDR3 region is CASSQDQGLAGDEQFF. In DNA, the CDR3 is TGCGCCAGCAGCCAAGATCAAGGACTAGCGGGAGATGAGCAGTTCTTC.